This T cell receptor (beta chain) was profiled in a study of cytomegalovirus exposure and HLA in healthy donors. This clone came up once. The antigen is undetermined. Profiling relied on immunoSEQ multiplex PCR, and the TCRdb table lists in-frame clones only, not all of them. This sample has 100,000 to 120,000 clones, with approximately 94% found just once. Broader study findings: Reports credit the classifier with highly specific, highly sensitive diagnosis of cytomegalovirus status.

Germline trimming cut 3 bases from V and 5 bases from J; bases unmatched to any gene: 5. Germline V gene sequence: CDR1 SGHDT, CDR2 YYEEEE. The CDR3 covers 15 residues. The clonotype was recovered from a woman in her late teens or twenties in good health and CMV-seronegative. The chain recombines TRBV5-6 with TRBJ2-2; 9 positions match TRBD1. Sequences were obtained from PBMCs. CDR3 residues: CASSWGQGMTGELFF. The DNA of the CDR3 is TGTGCCAGCAGCTGGGGACAGGGAATGACCGGGGAGCTGTTTTTT.